The rows below give T cell receptor beta chains drawn from one sample of a study of technical replicates of blood from a few donors. Data came from immunoSEQ multiplex PCR; TCRdb stores just in-frame clones and leaves some out. The sample lists around 17,000 clones, 82% occurring once. The specimen was PBMCs. These receptors originate from a human donor in good health. Some clones in this sample may be carry-over from other donors' samples. Both conserved end residues are part of each CDR3. D genes are given only for firm matches. The size entry is marked missing in some rows and otherwise reads once, few, many or a size class.

TRBD1	once	14	TRBV6-1	TRBJ2-7	TGTGCCAGCAGTAGGGACAGGGGCTTCGGCGAGCAGTACTTC	CASSRDRGFGEQYF
.	few	13	TRBV2	TRBJ1-1	TGTGCCAGCAGTGTAGGGGTGAAAACTGAAGCTTTCTTT	CASSVGVKTEAFF
.	.	13	TRBV30	TRBJ2-2	TGTGCCTGGAGTGTATCAGGGTCCGGGGAGCTGTTTTTT	CAWSVSGSGELFF
.	few	16	TRBV19	TRBJ2-2	TGTGCCAGTAGTATAGGGGCTAGCATTTCCACCGGGGAGCTGTTTTTT	CASSIGASISTGELFF
TRBD2	few	15	TRBV7-3	TRBJ2-7	TGTGCCAGCAGCTTAAACGGCGGACTAGCCTACGAGCAGTACTTC	CASSLNGGLAYEQYF
TRBD1	few	15	TRBV28	TRBJ1-5	TGTGCCAGCAGTATACGGACAGGGGGTGATCAGCCCCAGCATTTT	CASSIRTGGDQPQHF
TRBD2	.	15	TRBV7-3	TRBJ2-4	TGTGCCAGCAGCGCCTCCCCGGGACTAGAAAACATTCAGTACTTC	CASSASPGLENIQYF
TRBD2	.	16	TRBV5-1	TRBJ2-2	TGCGCCAGCAGCTTAAGGCTAGCGGGGAACACCGGGGAGCTGTTTTTT	CASSLRLAGNTGELFF
.	.	14	TRBV11-2	TRBJ2-3	TGTGCCAGCAACTCGGGGGAGTACACAGATACGCAGTATTTT	CASNSGEYTDTQYF
TRBD2	.	16	TRBV2	TRBJ2-1	TGTGCCAGCAGTGAAGAGCTAGCGGGAGGAAGGAATGAGCAGTTCTTC	CASSEELAGGRNEQFF
.	.	11	TRBV11-1	TRBJ2-1	TGTGCCAGCAGCCCCCACTTTGAGCAGTTCTTC	CASSPHFEQFF
TRBD2	.	15	TRBV27	TRBJ2-1	TGTGCCAGCAGCAACGGGTGGGGGGGGTACAATGAGCAGTTCTTC	CASSNGWGGYNEQFF
TRBD1	.	14	TRBV19	TRBJ1-3	TGTGCCAGTAGTACGGGACAGGGACGAAACACCATATATTTT	CASSTGQGRNTIYF
TRBD2	few	16	TRBV11-3	TRBJ2-1	TGTGCCAGCAGCTCCGGGACTAGCGGGATCTACAATGAGCAGTTCTTC	CASSSGTSGIYNEQFF
.	once	15	TRBV7-6	TRBJ2-1	TGTGCCAGCAGCTTAAATTTAGCTTCCTACAATGAGCAGTTCTTC	CASSLNLASYNEQFF
TRBD1	.	16	TRBV28	TRBJ2-7	TGTGCCAGCAGCTTCGCTTTACAGGGGCTCTCCTACGAGCAGTACTTC	CASSFALQGLSYEQYF
TRBD1	.	15	TRBV6-5	TRBJ2-7	TGTGCCAGCAGTTACTTCAGGACAGGGGGTTACGAGCAGTACTTC	CASSYFRTGGYEQYF
.	once	14	TRBV2	TRBJ1-2	TGTGCCAGCACTCGACAGGATAGTAACTATGGCTACACCTTC	CASTRQDSNYGYTF
TRBD1	.	16	TRBV27	TRBJ2-1	TGTGCCAGCAGTTTATCAGGGGGCTTCTCCTACAATGAGCAGTTCTTC	CASSLSGGFSYNEQFF
.	once	18	TRBV2	TRBJ2-7	TGTGCCAGCAGTGAAGCGCTTCGGGCCCTACTAGGAGCCTACGAGCAGTACTTC	CASSEALRALLGAYEQYF
TRBD2	.	15	TRBV5-1	TRBJ2-7	TGCGCCAGCAGCTTGGGGGTAGCGGGAGACTACGAGCAGTACTTC	CASSLGVAGDYEQYF
.	.	19	TRBV5-1	TRBJ2-6	TGCGCCAGCAGCTTTCCGGGGGAGTCGAGCAAGGCTGGGGCCAACGTCCTGACTTTC	CASSFPGESSKAGANVLTF
.	.	14	TRBV19	TRBJ2-7	TGTGCCAGTAGTATGGACGGGGATTCCTACGAGCAGTACTTC	CASSMDGDSYEQYF
TRBD2	.	18	TRBV10-1	TRBJ2-1	TGCGCCAGCACCACACTAGCGCCGTATAGGAGCTCCTACAATGAGCAGTTCTTC	CASTTLAPYRSSYNEQFF
TRBD1	.	16	TRBV5-1	TRBJ1-2	TGCGCCAGCAGCCCGACAGGGCCCGCCGGTAACTATGGCTACACCTTC	CASSPTGPAGNYGYTF
.	.	17	TRBV6-1	TRBJ2-1	TGTGCCAGCAGTGAAGCCGTCGGTAGCCGGGCCTACAATGAGCAGTTCTTC	CASSEAVGSRAYNEQFF
TRBD2	few	14	TRBV4-1	TRBJ2-3	TGCGCCAGCAGCCCGCTAGCGGGGGAGGATACGCAGTATTTT	CASSPLAGEDTQYF
.	.	11	TRBV20-1	TRBJ2-5	TGCAGTGCTAGTCCTCCGGAGACCCAGTACTTC	CSASPPETQYF
TRBD2	.	15	TRBV7-9	TRBJ2-1	TGTGCCAGCAGGATAGCGGGGAGCTCCTACAATGAGCAGTTCTTC	CASRIAGSSYNEQFF